A selection of T cell receptor beta chains follows, all from one sample in a study of blood T cell repertoires in COVID-19. The data were produced by immunoSEQ multiplex PCR, yet TCRdb's version contains in-frame clones alone and is incomplete. This table has around 84,000 clones, around 78% appearing once. Sequenced sample: peripheral blood. The receptor set was obtained from a man aged 60 to 69 with COVID-19, enrolled during active disease. The conserved cysteine and the conserved F or W are not part of the CDR3 here. Rows give clone size only sometimes, using once, few, many, or a class for an expanded clone.

>TRBV12-3/TRBV12-4|-|TRBJ1-2
ASSLRGRGYT
>TRBV5-1|few|TRBJ2-5
ASSLNGQGRGGETQY
>TRBV10-3|-|TRBJ2-7
AISDTGTGSGYEQY
>TRBV11-2|-|TRBJ2-7
ASSSIPARPGQGAMVQY
>TRBV15|-|TRBJ2-7
ATSRDRGRQY
>TRBV27|-|TRBJ2-3
ASSGAAPSSVY
>TRBV7-2|-|TRBJ2-1
ASSFSGTSGSYEQF
>TRBV6-6|-|TRBJ1-1
ASSRNGENTEAF
>TRBV12-3/TRBV12-4|-|TRBJ1-2
ASSNTGNYGYT
>TRBV5-6|-|TRBJ2-2
ASVVRGNTGELF
>TRBV14|-|TRBJ2-3
ASSPGSHHPTDTQY
>TRBV29-1|-|TRBJ2-1
SATRTGEQF
>TRBV6-1|few|TRBJ1-3
ASSAGSGVTGNTIY
>TRBV27|-|TRBJ1-5
ASSLEFAGNQPQH
>TRBV4-1|-|TRBJ2-7
ASSEGQERREQY
>TRBV9|-|TRBJ2-3
ASSVGRGSTDTQY
>TRBV24-1|-|TRBJ2-3
ATSDSTSGGAGTQY
>TRBV5-1|-|TRBJ2-3
ASRLQSGLAGGWDTQY
>TRBV30|-|TRBJ2-4
AWSVRRGMDIQY
>TRBV3-1/TRBV3-2|-|TRBJ1-1
ASIDRLNTEAF
>TRBV5-1|once|TRBJ1-1
ASTREAAGGVNTEAF
>TRBV12-3/TRBV12-4|-|TRBJ2-5
ASRAGRRETQY
>TRBV7-3|-|TRBJ1-2
ASSLTFATGNGYT
>TRBV10-1|-|TRBJ1-4
ASSDRGHREKLF
>TRBV7-2|-|TRBJ2-5
ASSLGAGGEETQY
>TRBV9|-|TRBJ1-4
ASSPLQGANEKLF
>TRBV7-2|-|TRBJ2-3
ASSLSQGVPSGQY
>TRBV7-6|-|TRBJ2-7
ASSQLDSLHEQY
>TRBV6-5|-|TRBJ1-2
ASTLAANYGYT
>TRBV14|once|TRBJ1-4
ASSRGEKLF
>TRBV2|-|TRBJ2-7
ASNTGRAYEQY
>TRBV28|-|TRBJ2-2
ASRPEREGRELF
>TRBV5-4|once|TRBJ1-2
ASSPRTGGVTYGYT
>TRBV5-4|-|TRBJ2-4
ASSPWGGGNIQY
>TRBV3-1/TRBV3-2|-|TRBJ1-3
ASSQEVRGQGNVLSASPGNTIY
>TRBV27|few|TRBJ1-2
ASSISRANYGYT
>TRBV6-5|-|TRBJ2-5
ASQTRLVETQY
>TRBV29-1|-|TRBJ2-3
SVAREGGDTQY
>TRBV19|-|TRBJ2-1
ASSTRTGSSYNEQF